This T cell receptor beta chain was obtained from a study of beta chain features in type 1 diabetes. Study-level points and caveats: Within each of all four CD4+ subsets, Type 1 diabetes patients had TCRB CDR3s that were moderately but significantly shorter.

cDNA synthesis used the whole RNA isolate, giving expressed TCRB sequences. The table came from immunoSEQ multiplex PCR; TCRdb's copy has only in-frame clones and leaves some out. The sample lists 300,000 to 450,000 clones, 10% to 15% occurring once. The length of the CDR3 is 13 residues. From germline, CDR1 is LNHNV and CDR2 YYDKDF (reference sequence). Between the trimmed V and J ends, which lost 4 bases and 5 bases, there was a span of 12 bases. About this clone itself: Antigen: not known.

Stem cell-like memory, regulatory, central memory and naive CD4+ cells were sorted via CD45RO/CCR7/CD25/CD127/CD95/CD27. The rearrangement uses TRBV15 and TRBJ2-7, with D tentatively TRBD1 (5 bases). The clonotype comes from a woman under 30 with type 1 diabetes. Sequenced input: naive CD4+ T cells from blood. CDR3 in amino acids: CATSNRILDEQYF. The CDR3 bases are TGTGCCACCAGCAACAGGATCTTGGACGAGCAGTACTTC.